These T cell receptor beta chains were read from a single sample in a study of blood T cells in healthy people across ages. TCRdb reprocessed the 5' RACE reads via MiXCR and lists one record per CDR3 protein. The sample lists about 1.8 million distinct CDR3 sequences, roughly 52% occurring once. The specimen was blood. Receptors were obtained from a woman aged 40 to 50 in good health. Each CDR3 is given with its conserved first and last residue. A D gene is named only where the DNA matches it firmly. Clone size is stated in some rows and not others, as once, few, many or a class when expanded.

v_call	d_call	clone_size	j_call	cdr3_nt	cdr3_aa
TRBV6-1	-	-	TRBJ2-7	TGTGCCAGCAGTGAAAGAGACAGCTCCTACGAGCAGTACTTC	CASSERDSSYEQYF
TRBV6-2/TRBV6-3	-	-	TRBJ2-1	TGCGCCAGCAGTGACCTCGGGGTCTATGAGCAGTTCTTC	CASSDLGVYEQFF
TRBV20-1	-	-	TRBJ1-4	TGCAGTGCTAGGTTCCAGGGGAAGTTTGCAACTAATGAAAAACTGTTTTTT	CSARFQGKFATNEKLFF
TRBV5-1	-	few	TRBJ1-4	TGTGCCAGCAGTCCCGCAACTAATGAAAAACTGTTTTTT	CASSPATNEKLFF
TRBV3-1	TRBD1	many	TRBJ1-2	TGTGCCAGCAGCCTTGGACAGGCGCCCCCGAGGGGCTACACCTTC	CASSLGQAPPRGYTF
TRBV5-3	TRBD2	-	TRBJ2-4	TGTGCCAGAAGCGACGTTGAGGGACTAGCGAACGTGGCCAAAAACATTCAGTACTTC	CARSDVEGLANVAKNIQYF
TRBV7-3	-	-	TRBJ1-1	TGTGCCAGCAGCTTAAGGGGGAGAACTGAAGCTTTCTTT	CASSLRGRTEAFF
TRBV7-2	TRBD1	-	TRBJ2-7	TGTGCCAGCAGCCCCTGGGGACAGGGGGCGACCGAGCAGTACTTC	CASSPWGQGATEQYF
TRBV7-2	-	-	TRBJ2-1	TGTGCCAGCAGCCTCGATAACAGGGCTGATGAGCAGTTCTTC	CASSLDNRADEQFF
TRBV7-9	-	-	TRBJ2-2	TGTGCCAGCAGCTTAGATTCGTGGAGGGTAGGCACCGGGGAGCTGTTTTTT	CASSLDSWRVGTGELFF
TRBV12-3/TRBV12-4	TRBD2	few	TRBJ2-5	TGTGCCAGCAGTTTCGCGGGGGGGGATCAAGAGACCCAGTACTTC	CASSFAGGDQETQYF
TRBV29-1	-	few	TRBJ2-1	TGCAGCGTGAAAGTAGGTGAGCAGTTCTTC	CSVKVGEQFF
TRBV7-2	-	-	TRBJ2-3	TGTGCCAGCAGCTCAAGACAGGGCGGGATTAATACGCAGTATTTT	CASSSRQGGINTQYF
TRBV28	TRBD2	many	TRBJ2-7	TGTGCCAGCAGTGGGACTAGCGGGGGTTACGAGCAGTACTTC	CASSGTSGGYEQYF
TRBV10-3	-	-	TRBJ2-6	TGTGCCATCAGAGGTTCTGGGGTCAACGTCCTGACTTTC	CAIRGSGVNVLTF
TRBV7-2	TRBD2	-	TRBJ2-1	TGTGCCAGCAGCTTAGCGGATCTAGCGGGGGGTTCTGAGCAGTTCTTC	CASSLADLAGGSEQFF
TRBV7-2	TRBD2	many	TRBJ2-5	TGTGCCAGCAACCCGGGACTACGTCAAGAGACCCAGTACTTC	CASNPGLRQETQYF
TRBV20-1	TRBD2	-	TRBJ2-5	TGCAGTGCCAGGCGAAGCGGGGGGATTCAAGAGACCCAGTACTTC	CSARRSGGIQETQYF
TRBV20-1	-	-	TRBJ2-4	TGCAGTGCTAATCTGGCAGGGACTGAAAACATTCAGTACTTC	CSANLAGTENIQYF
TRBV20-1	-	-	TRBJ2-5	TGCAGTGCTGTTGGGTACCTGTCCCAAGAGACCCAGTACTTC	CSAVGYLSQETQYF
TRBV28	TRBD2	few	TRBJ2-4	TGTGCCAGCGTAGCGGGAACAGCCAAAAACATTCAGTACTTC	CASVAGTAKNIQYF
TRBV9	TRBD2	-	TRBJ2-3	TGTGCCAGCAGCGTAGCCGCCGGACTAGCGGGTTCTAGCACAGATACGCAGTATTTT	CASSVAAGLAGSSTDTQYF
TRBV20-1	TRBD2	-	TRBJ2-5	TGCAGTGCTCCTAAAACCGGGAGGCGAAGAGAGACCCAGTACTTC	CSAPKTGRRRETQYF
TRBV3-1	-	-	TRBJ2-7	TGTGCCAGCAGCCGAAGGCAGGGGACTAACGAGCAGTACTTC	CASSRRQGTNEQYF
TRBV27	-	-	TRBJ1-2	TGTGCCAGCAGTCCTGGGGAAGGGAACTATGGCTACACCTTC	CASSPGEGNYGYTF
TRBV12-3/TRBV12-4	-	few	TRBJ1-2	TGTGCCAGCAGCCCATACGTCAACTATGGCTACACCTTC	CASSPYVNYGYTF
TRBV18	-	few	TRBJ2-7	TGTGCCAGCTCACAGGGGCAGCAGTCCTACGAGCAGTACTTC	CASSQGQQSYEQYF
TRBV7-9	TRBD1	once	TRBJ1-1	TGTGCCAGCAGCTCCTCGACAGGGGCGGGCACCATGAACACTGAAGCTTTCTTT	CASSSSTGAGTMNTEAFF
TRBV7-2	-	-	TRBJ2-6	TGTGCCAGCAGCTTTGAGGGGGGTGGGGCCAACGTCCTGACTTTC	CASSFEGGGANVLTF
TRBV4-1	-	-	TRBJ1-4	TGCGCCAGCAGCCCCGGACAGCCGGCAGGGAAACTGTTTTTT	CASSPGQPAGKLFF
TRBV5-5	TRBD2	few	TRBJ2-3	TGTGCCAGCAGCTTGGCCCTACTAGCGGGGGGGCTAACAGATACGCAGTATTTT	CASSLALLAGGLTDTQYF
TRBV6-2/TRBV6-3	-	few	TRBJ2-4	TGTGCCAGCAGACCTCCCCTGGGTAGGGAAAAAAACATTCAGTACTTC	CASRPPLGREKNIQYF
TRBV6-5	-	few	TRBJ2-6	TGTGCCAGCAGTCTTGACAGCTACTCTGGGGCCAACGTCCTGACTTTC	CASSLDSYSGANVLTF
TRBV4-1	-	few	TRBJ2-6	TGCGCCAGCAGCCAATCCTTGGGGGCCAACGTCCTGACTTTC	CASSQSLGANVLTF
TRBV15	-	-	TRBJ1-2	TGTGCCACCAGCAGAGGTCAGGGAAACTATGGCTACACCTTC	CATSRGQGNYGYTF
TRBV20-1	-	-	TRBJ2-7	TGCAGTGCTAAGGAAGGGGGAAACGAGCAGTACTTC	CSAKEGGNEQYF
TRBV5-6	TRBD2	-	TRBJ2-7	TGTGCCAGCAGCCCCTTAGGACTAGCGGGGATGAGCTCCTACGAGCAGTACTTC	CASSPLGLAGMSSYEQYF